Below, one T cell receptor beta chain is given with its context. Its antigen is not known. V shed 3 bases, J shed 3 bases, and the junction held 4 bases outside the gene matches. The CDR3 contains 15 residues. Germline CDR1 and CDR2: KGHSH and LQKENI. The data were obtained in a study of siplizumab effects on memory and regulatory T cells. Findings of the study overall: Siplizumab significantly reduced alloreactive sequences traceable to unstimulated CD4+ memory cells.

The assay was immunoSEQ multiplex PCR, and TCRdb's table has in-frame clones only and misses some. In the table there are roughly 120,000 clones, roughly 94% of which are singletons. The receptor's source is a human donor in good health. V is TRBV18 and J is TRBJ2-2, with 7 nucleotides matching TRBD1. The sample was non-Treg CD4+ T cells sorted from blood. For the CDR3, the DNA is TGTGCCAGCTCACCTAAAACAGGGGACACCGGGGAGCTGTTTTTT. The encoded protein is CASSPKTGDTGELFF.